Below, 10 T cell receptor beta chains from the same sample are listed, as sequenced in a study of cytomegalovirus exposure and HLA in healthy donors. Sequenced by immunoSEQ multiplex PCR; TCRdb stores in-frame clones only, minus some. The sample holds about 140,000 clones, 85% to 90% seen once. The specimen sequenced was PBMCs. These receptors originate from a man aged 18 to 35 in good health and CMV-seronegative.

The rearrangement joins TRBV6-4 to TRBJ2-6; D uncertain. This CDR3 is 14 amino acids long. Germline CDR1 and CDR2: MRHNA and SNTAGT. Trimming cost V 4 bases and J 4 bases, with 8 bases left between them. DNA of the CDR3: TGTGCCAGCAGTGTCCTACCAGGGGCCAACGTCCTGACTTTC. Its translation: CASSVLPGANVLTF.

This clone was detected a few times. The chain carries TRBV15 and TRBJ2-7; D is possibly TRBD2 (5 bases). V was clipped by 0 bases and J by 7 bases, with 10 bases between them. The CDR3 has 13 amino acids. The germline V gene encodes CDR1 LNHNV and CDR2 YYDKDF (reference sequence). For the CDR3, the DNA is TGTGCCACCAGCAGAGATAGGGAGAGGGAGCAGTACTTC. Translation gives CATSRDREREQYF.

The chain is built from TRBV6-5 and TRBJ1-2; D ambiguous. V lost 7 bases to trimming and J lost 4 bases, with 13 bases between them. Germline CDR1 and CDR2: MNHEY and SVGAGI. The CDR3 runs 13 residues. In DNA form, the CDR3 reads TGTGCCAGCAACCCGGGCGGGAGCTATGGCTACACCTTC. As protein: CASNPGGSYGYTF.

The gene calls are TRBV13 and TRBJ2-7; 9 bases fit TRBD1. The CDR3 contains 14 residues. With V trimmed by 0 bases and J by 3 bases, 0 bases remained unmatched. Germline values: CDR1 PRHDT, CDR2 FYEKMQ (reference sequence). CDR3 bases: TGTGCCAGCAGCTTAGGGACAGGGGGCTACGAGCAGTACTTC. This encodes CASSLGTGGYEQYF.

The chain joins TRBV29-1 to TRBJ2-5, with a tentative D call TRBD1 (7 bases). CDR1 is SQVTM, CDR2 ANQGSEA, per germline. Between the trimmed V and J ends, which lost 8 bases and 2 bases, there was a span of 15 bases. This CDR3 spans 13 amino acids. CDR3 sequence reads: CSIRQGGQETQYF. CDR3 in DNA: TGCAGCATAAGACAGGGAGGACAAGAGACCCAGTACTTC.

The chain employs TRBV2 and TRBJ1-1, with a tentative D call TRBD1 (5 bases). Trimming took 2 bases from V and 0 from J, leaving 10 bases between them. The germline CDR1 and CDR2 sequences are SNHLY and FYNNEI. The CDR3 has 15 residues. The CDR3 sequence is CASSEWGNMNTEAFF. CDR3 bases: TGTGCCAGCAGTGAATGGGGCAATATGAACACTGAAGCTTTCTTT. Full variable domain (outside the CDR3, taken from reference TRBV2 and TRBJ1-1): EPEVTQTPSHQVTQMGQEVILRCVPISNHLYFYWYRQILGQKVEFLVSFYNNEISEKSEIFDDQFSVERPDGSNFTLKIRSTKLEDSAMYFCASSEWGNMNTEAFFGQGTRLTVV.

The rearrangement uses TRBV27 and TRBJ1-5; the match to TRBD1 covers 7 bases. CDR1 and CDR2 from the germline V gene are MNHEY and SMNVEV (reference sequence). The V and J ends lost 6 bases and 1 base, in that order; junction bases with no gene match: 6. This CDR3 has 15 amino acids. Here the CDR3 DNA reads TGTGCCAGCAGCTTCACAGGGGAAAGCAATCAGCCCCAGCATTTT. Protein product: CASSFTGESNQPQHF.

This clone has just a few counts. The V gene is TRBV2, the J gene TRBJ2-2; possible D gene TRBD1, 5 bases. There are 13 residues in the CDR3. Germline V CDR1 and CDR2: SNHLY, FYNNEI. The germline V and J ends were trimmed by 6 bases and 1 base, with 6 bases remaining between them. Here the CDR3 reads CASRTGNTGELFF. For the CDR3, the DNA is TGTGCCAGCAGAACAGGGAACACCGGGGAGCTGTTTTTT. Supplemented by reference TRBV2 and TRBJ2-2, the full variable domain reads EPEVTQTPSHQVTQMGQEVILRCVPISNHLYFYWYRQILGQKVEFLVSFYNNEISEKSEIFDDQFSVERPDGSNFTLKIRSTKLEDSAMYFCASRTGNTGELFFGEGSRLTVL.

V gene TRBV7-2 combines with J gene TRBJ2-7; the D gene is possibly TRBD1 (5 bases). The V and J ends lost 7 bases and 3 bases respectively, with 16 bases between them. The CDR3 loop spans 14 amino acids. CDR1 and CDR2 (germline): SGHTA, FQGNSA. The CDR3 region is CASTTRARSYEQYF. The CDR3, as DNA: TGTGCCAGCACCACCAGGGCCAGGAGCTACGAGCAGTACTTC.

This chain links TRBV9 with TRBJ2-2; D is possibly TRBD1 (6 bases). The CDR3 covers 14 residues. V was pared by 1 base and J by 5 bases, with 9 bases between. From germline, CDR1 is SGDLS and CDR2 YYNGEE. The CDR3 protein is CASSVRGGTGELFF. The CDR3 DNA reads as TGTGCCAGCAGCGTAAGAGGGGGTACCGGGGAGCTGTTTTTT.